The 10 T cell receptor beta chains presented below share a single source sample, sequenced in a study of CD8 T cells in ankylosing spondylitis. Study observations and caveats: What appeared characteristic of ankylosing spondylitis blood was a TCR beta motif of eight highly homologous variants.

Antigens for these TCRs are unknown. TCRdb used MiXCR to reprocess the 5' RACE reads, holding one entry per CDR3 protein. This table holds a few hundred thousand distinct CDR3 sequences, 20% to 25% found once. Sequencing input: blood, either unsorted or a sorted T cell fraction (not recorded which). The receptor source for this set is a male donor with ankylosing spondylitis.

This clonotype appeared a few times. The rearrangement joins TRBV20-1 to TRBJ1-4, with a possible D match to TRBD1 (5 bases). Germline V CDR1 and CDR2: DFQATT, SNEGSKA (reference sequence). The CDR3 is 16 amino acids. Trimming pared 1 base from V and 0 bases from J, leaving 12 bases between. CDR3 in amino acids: CSARARGSATNEKLFF. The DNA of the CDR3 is TGCAGTGCTAGAGCGCGGGGCTCCGCAACTAATGAAAAACTGTTTTTT.

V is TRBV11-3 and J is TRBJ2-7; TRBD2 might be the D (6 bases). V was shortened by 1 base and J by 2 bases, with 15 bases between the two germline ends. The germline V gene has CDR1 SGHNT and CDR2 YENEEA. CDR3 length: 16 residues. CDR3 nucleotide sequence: TGTGCCAGCAGCTTAGGCCCCCACGGGAGACCCTACGAGCAGTACTTC. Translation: CASSLGPHGRPYEQYF.

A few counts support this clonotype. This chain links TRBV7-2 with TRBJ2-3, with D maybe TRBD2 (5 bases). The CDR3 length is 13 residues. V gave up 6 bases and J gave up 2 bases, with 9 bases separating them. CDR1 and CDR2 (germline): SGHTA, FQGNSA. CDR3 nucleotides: TGTGCCAGCAGACGGGATGCCACAGATACGCAGTATTTT. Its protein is CASRRDATDTQYF.

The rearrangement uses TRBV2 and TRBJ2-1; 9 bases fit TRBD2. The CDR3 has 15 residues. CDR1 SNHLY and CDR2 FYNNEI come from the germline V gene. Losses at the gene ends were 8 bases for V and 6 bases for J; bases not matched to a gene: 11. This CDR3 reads CASGGSGRSSNEQFF. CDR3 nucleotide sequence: TGTGCCAGCGGGGGTAGCGGGAGATCGAGCAATGAGCAGTTCTTC.

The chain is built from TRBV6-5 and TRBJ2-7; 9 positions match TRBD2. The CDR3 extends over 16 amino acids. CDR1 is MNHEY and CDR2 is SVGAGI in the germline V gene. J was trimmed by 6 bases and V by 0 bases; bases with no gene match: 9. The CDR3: CASSYSGTSWSREQYF. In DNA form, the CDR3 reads TGTGCCAGCAGTTACTCCGGGACTAGCTGGAGTCGCGAGCAGTACTTC.

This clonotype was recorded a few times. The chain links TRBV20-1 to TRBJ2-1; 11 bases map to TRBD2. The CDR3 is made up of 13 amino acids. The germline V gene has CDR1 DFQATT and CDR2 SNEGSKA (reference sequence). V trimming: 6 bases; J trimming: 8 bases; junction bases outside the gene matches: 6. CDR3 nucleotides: TGCAGTGCCGCTAGCGGGAGGTGGGATGAGCAGTTCTTC. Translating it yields CSAASGRWDEQFF.

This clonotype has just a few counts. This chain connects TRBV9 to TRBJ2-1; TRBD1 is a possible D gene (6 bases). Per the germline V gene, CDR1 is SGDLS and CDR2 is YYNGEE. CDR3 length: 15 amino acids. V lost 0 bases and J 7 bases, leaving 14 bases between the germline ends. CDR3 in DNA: TGTGCCAGCAGCGTAGGTGGACAGTTGAGTAATGAGCAGTTCTTC. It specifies CASSVGGQLSNEQFF.

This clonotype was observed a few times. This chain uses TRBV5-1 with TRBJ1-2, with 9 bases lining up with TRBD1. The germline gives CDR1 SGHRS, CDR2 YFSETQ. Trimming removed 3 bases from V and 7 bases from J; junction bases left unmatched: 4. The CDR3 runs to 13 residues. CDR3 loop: CASSSDRGRGYTF. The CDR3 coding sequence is TGCGCCAGCAGCTCGGACAGGGGCCGTGGCTACACCTTC.

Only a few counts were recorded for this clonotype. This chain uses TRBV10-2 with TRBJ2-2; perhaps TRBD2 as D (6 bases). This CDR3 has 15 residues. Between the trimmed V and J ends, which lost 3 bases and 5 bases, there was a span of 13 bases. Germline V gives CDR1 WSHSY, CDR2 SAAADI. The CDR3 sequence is CASSDETGETGELFF. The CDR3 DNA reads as TGCGCCAGCAGTGATGAGACGGGAGAGACCGGGGAGCTGTTTTTT.

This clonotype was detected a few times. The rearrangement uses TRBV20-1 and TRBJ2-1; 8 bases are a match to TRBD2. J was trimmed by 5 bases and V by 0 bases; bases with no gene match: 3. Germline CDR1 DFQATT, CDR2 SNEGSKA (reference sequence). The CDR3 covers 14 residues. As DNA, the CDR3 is TGCAGTGCTAGAGAGCCAGCGGGGGACAATGAGCAGTTCTTC. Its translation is CSAREPAGDNEQFF.